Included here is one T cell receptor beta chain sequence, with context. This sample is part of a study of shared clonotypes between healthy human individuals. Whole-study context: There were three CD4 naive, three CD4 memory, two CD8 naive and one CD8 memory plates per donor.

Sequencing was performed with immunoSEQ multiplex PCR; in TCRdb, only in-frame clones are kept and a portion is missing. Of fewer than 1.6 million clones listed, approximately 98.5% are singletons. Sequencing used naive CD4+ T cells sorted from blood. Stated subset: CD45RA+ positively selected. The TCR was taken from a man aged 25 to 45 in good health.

The CDR3 DNA reads as TGTGCCAGCAGCTTACCCACAACTATCGAGACCCAGTACTTC. Translating gives CASSLPTTIETQYF. This rearrangement joins TRBV5-6 to TRBJ2-5, with D unclear. V lost 2 bases, J lost 5 bases, and 13 bases lay in between. CDR3 length: 14 amino acids. Germline V gene sequence: CDR1 SGHDT, CDR2 YYEEEE.